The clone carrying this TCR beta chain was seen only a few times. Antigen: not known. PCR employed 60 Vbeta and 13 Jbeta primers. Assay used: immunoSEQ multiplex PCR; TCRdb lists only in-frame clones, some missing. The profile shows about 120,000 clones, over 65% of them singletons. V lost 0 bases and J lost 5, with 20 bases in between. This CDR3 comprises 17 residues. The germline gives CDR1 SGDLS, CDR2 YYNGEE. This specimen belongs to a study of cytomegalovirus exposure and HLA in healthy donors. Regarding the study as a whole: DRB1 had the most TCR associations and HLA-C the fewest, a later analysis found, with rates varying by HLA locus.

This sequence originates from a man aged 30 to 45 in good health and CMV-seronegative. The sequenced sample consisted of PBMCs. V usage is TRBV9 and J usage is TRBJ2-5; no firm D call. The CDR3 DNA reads TGTGCCAGCAGCGTAGGCCCCTTTCGGGTAGTTGAGGAGACCCAGTACTTC. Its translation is CASSVGPFRVVEETQYF.